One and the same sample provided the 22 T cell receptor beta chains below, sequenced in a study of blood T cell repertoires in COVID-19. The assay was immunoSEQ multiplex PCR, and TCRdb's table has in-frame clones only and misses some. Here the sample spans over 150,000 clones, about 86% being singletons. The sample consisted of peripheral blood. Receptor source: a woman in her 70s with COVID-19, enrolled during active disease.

CDR3 amino acids: CASSPAGGTDTQYF. CDR3 coding DNA: TGCGCCAGCTCCCCGGCGGGCGGGACAGATACGCAGTATTTT. The chain has TRBV5-1 and TRBJ2-3; perhaps TRBD2 as D (5 bases). CDR3 length: 14 residues. V gave up 7 bases and J gave up 3 bases, with 15 bases separating them. Germline V CDR1 and CDR2: SGHRS, YFSETQ.

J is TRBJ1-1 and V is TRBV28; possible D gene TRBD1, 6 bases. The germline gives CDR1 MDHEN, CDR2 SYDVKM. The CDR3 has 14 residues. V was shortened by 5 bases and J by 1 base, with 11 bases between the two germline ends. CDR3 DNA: TGTGCCAGCAGTACGGACAGACCGAACACTGAAGCTTTCTTT. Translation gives CASSTDRPNTEAFF.

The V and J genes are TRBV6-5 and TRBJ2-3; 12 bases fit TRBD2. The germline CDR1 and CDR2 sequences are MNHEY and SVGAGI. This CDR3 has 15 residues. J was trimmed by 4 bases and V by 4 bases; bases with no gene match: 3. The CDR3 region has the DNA TGTGCCAGCAGTTCGAGACTAGCGGGAGCAGATACGCAGTATTTT. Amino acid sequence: CASSSRLAGADTQYF.

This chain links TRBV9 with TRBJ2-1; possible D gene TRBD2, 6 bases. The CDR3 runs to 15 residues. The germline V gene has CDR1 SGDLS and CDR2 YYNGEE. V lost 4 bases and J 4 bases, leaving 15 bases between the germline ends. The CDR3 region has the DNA TGTGCCAGCAGCCCGAGACTAGGACAATACAATGAGCAGTTCTTC. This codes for CASSPRLGQYNEQFF.

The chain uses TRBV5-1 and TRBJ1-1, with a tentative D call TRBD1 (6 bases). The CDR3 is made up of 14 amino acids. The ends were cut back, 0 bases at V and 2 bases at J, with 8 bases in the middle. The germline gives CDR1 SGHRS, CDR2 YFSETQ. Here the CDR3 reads CASSLAGQNTEAFF. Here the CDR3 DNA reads TGCGCCAGCAGCTTGGCGGGACAAAACACTGAAGCTTTCTTT.

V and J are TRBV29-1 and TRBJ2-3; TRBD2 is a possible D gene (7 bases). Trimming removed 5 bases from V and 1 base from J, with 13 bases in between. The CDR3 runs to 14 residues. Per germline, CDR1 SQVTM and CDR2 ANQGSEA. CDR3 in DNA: TGCAGCGTTTTCGGGGGGCGAGGCACAGATACGCAGTATTTT. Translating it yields CSVFGGRGTDTQYF.

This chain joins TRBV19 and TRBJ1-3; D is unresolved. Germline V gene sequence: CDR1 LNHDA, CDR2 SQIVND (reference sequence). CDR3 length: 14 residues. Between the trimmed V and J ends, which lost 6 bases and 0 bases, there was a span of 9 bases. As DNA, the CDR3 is TGTGCCAGTAGACTAAACCACTCTGGAAACACCATATATTTT. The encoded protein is CASRLNHSGNTIYF.

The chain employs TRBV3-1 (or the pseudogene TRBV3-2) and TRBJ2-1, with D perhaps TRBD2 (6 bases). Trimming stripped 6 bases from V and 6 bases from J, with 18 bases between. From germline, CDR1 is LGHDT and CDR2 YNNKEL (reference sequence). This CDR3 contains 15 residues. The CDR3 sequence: CASSNTGLSSNEQFF. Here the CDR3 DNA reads TGTGCCAGCAGTAACACGGGACTCAGCTCCAATGAGCAGTTCTTC.

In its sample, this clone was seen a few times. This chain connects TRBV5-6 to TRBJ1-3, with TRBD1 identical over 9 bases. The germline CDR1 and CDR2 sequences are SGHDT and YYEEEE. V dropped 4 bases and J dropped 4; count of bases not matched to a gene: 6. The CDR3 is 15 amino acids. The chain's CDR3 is CASSDTGQGGNTIYF. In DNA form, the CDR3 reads TGTGCCAGCAGCGATACGGGACAGGGCGGAAACACCATATATTTT.

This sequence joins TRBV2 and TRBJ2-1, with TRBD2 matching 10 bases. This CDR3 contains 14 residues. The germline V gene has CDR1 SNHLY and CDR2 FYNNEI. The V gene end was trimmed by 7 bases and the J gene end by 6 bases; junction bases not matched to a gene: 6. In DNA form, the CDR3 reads TGTGCCAGCACAACTAGCGGGAACTTCAATGAGCAGTTCTTC. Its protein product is CASTTSGNFNEQFF.

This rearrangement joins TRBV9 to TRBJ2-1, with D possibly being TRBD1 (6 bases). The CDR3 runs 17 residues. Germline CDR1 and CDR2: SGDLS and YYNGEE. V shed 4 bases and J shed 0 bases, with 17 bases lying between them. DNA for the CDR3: TGTGCCAGCAGCCCTCCCAGGGGACGAGGCTCCTACAATGAGCAGTTCTTC. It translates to CASSPPRGRGSYNEQFF.

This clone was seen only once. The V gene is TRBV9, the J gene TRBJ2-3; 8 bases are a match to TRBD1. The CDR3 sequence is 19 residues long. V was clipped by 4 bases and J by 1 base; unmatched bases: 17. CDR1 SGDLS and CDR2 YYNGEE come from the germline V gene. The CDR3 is CASSFKAGGSGWGTDTQYF. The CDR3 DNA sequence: TGTGCCAGCAGCTTTAAGGCAGGGGGCTCCGGGTGGGGCACAGATACGCAGTATTTT.

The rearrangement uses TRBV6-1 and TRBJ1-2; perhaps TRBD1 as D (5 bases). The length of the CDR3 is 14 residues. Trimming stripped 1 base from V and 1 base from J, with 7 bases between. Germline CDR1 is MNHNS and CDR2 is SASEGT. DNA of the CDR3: TGTGCCAGCAGTGAAGGAGACAGTAACTATGGCTACACCTTC. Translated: CASSEGDSNYGYTF.

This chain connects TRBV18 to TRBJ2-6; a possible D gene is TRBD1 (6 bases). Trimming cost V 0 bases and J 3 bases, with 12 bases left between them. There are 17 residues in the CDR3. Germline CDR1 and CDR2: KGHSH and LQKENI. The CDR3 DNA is TGTGCCAGCTCACCACCGGCACAGGGCATTGGGGCCAACGTCCTGACTTTC. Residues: CASSPPAQGIGANVLTF.

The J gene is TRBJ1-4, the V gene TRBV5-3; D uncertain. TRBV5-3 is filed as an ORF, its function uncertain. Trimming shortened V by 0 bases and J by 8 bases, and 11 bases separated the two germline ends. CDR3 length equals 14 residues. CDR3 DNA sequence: TGTGCCAGAAGCTTGGGACTAGGAGGAGAAAAACTGTTTTTT. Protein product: CARSLGLGGEKLFF.

This CDR3 is CAWRWRENTEAFF. Here the CDR3 DNA reads TGTGCCTGGAGATGGAGAGAAAACACTGAAGCTTTCTTT. The gene calls are TRBV30 and TRBJ1-1; D unresolved. The V gene lost 3 bases and the J gene lost 2 bases, with 10 bases spanning the gap. Germline lookup yields CDR1 GTSNPN and CDR2 SVGIG (reference sequence). CDR3 length equals 13 residues. Full variable domain (missing parts from reference TRBV30 and TRBJ1-1): SQTIHQWPATLVQPVGSPLSLECTVEGTSNPNLYWYRQAAGRGLQLLFYSVGIGQISSEVPQNLSASRPQDRQFILSSKKLLLSDSGFYLCAWRWRENTEAFFGQGTRLTVV.

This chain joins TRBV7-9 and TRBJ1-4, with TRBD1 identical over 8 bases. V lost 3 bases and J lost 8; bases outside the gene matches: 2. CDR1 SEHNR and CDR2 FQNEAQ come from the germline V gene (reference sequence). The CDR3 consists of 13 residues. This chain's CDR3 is CASSLDRVEKLFF. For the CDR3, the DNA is TGTGCCAGCAGCTTGGACAGGGTCGAAAAACTGTTTTTT.

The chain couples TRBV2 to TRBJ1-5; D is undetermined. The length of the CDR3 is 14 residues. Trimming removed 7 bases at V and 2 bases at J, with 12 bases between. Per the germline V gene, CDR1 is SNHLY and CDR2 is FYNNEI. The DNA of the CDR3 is TGTGCCAGCATGGAGATATGGGGCAATCAGCCCCAGCATTTT. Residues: CASMEIWGNQPQHF.

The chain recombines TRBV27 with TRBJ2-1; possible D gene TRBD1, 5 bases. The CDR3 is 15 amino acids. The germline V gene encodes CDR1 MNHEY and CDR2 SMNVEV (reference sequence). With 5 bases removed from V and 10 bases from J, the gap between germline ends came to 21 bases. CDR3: CASSLQNPGPLEQFF. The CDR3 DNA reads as TGTGCCAGCAGTCTACAAAATCCAGGGCCGCTCGAGCAGTTCTTC.

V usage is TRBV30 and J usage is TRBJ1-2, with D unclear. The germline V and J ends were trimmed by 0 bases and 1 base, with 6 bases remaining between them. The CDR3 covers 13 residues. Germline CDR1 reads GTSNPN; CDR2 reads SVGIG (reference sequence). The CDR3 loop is CAWSVNYNYGYTF. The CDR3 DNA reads TGTGCCTGGAGTGTTAACTATAACTATGGCTACACCTTC.

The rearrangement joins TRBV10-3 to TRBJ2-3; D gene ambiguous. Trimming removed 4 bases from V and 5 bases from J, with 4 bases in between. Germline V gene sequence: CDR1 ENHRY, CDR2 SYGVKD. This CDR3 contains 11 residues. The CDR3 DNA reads TGTGCCATCAGTGCCGTAGATACGCAGTATTTT. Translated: CAISAVDTQYF.

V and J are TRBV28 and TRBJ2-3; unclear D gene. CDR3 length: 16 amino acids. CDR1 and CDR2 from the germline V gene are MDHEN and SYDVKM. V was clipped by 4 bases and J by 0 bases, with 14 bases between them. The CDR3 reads CASSYIALASTDTQYF. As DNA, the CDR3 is TGTGCCAGCAGTTATATAGCCTTGGCTAGCACAGATACGCAGTATTTT.